This is a list of T cell receptor beta chains from one sample in a study of Ad26.COV2.S vaccination and SARS-CoV-2 variants. The method was immunoSEQ multiplex PCR; TCRdb's version includes in-frame clones alone and lacks a portion of them. This sample yields about 460,000 clones, of which roughly 87% are seen a single time; about 1.5% belongs to the top ten. This specimen was peripheral blood, taken in a trial of Ad26.COV2.S vaccine versus placebo. The receptors stem from a person between 18 and 65 years old who received the Ad26.COV2.S COVID-19 vaccine or a placebo. CDR3s include the opening cysteine and the closing phenylalanine or tryptophan. A D gene is named only where the DNA matches it firmly. Some rows mark clone size as missing; the rest say once, few, many or name a class of expanded clone.

TRBV6-5,TRBJ2-3,NA,TRBD1,CASRQGTTITQYF,TGTGCCAGCAGACAGGGGACCACCATTACGCAGTATTTT
TRBV4-1,TRBJ1-5,NA,NA,CASSHGRLGYSNQPQHF,TGCGCCAGCAGCCATGGCAGGCTGGGATATAGCAATCAGCCCCAGCATTTT
TRBV19,TRBJ2-2,NA,NA,CASSAAAVTGELFF,TGTGCCAGTAGTGCGGCGGCCGTAACCGGGGAGCTGTTTTTT
TRBV6-6,TRBJ1-3,NA,NA,CASSYDAGGTIYF,TGTGCCAGCAGTTACGACGCCGGCGGCACCATATATTTT
TRBV30,TRBJ1-2,NA,NA,CAWSTGFYGYTF,TGTGCCTGGAGCACGGGTTTCTATGGCTACACCTTC
TRBV28,TRBJ1-1,NA,NA,CASSLYRANTEAFF,TGTGCCAGCAGTTTATACAGGGCGAACACTGAAGCTTTCTTT
TRBV2,TRBJ2-5,once,TRBD1,CASSESGGKETQYF,TGTGCCAGCAGTGAGTCAGGGGGCAAGGAGACCCAGTACTTC
TRBV7-3,TRBJ2-1,NA,NA,CASSLWDNPREQFF,TGTGCCAGCAGCTTGTGGGATAACCCGAGGGAGCAGTTCTTC
TRBV6-1,TRBJ2-4,once,NA,CASSESWGVILAKNIQYF,TGTGCCAGCAGTGAGAGTTGGGGAGTCATACTAGCCAAAAACATTCAGTACTTC
TRBV27,TRBJ2-1,NA,NA,CASSPGTGNFDEQFF,TGTGCCAGCAGTCCCGGGACTGGCAACTTCGATGAGCAGTTCTTC
TRBV4-1,TRBJ1-3,NA,TRBD1,CASSQGGQASSGNTIYF,TGCGCCAGCAGCCAGGGGGGACAGGCGAGCTCTGGAAACACCATATATTTT
TRBV6-6,TRBJ2-7,NA,NA,CATRGESSYEQYF,TGTGCCACCAGGGGGGAAAGCTCCTACGAGCAGTACTTC
TRBV6-5,TRBJ1-3,NA,TRBD1,CASSSPTGRAGNTIYF,TGTGCCAGCAGTTCACCGACAGGGCGAGCTGGAAACACCATATATTTT
TRBV5-1,TRBJ2-1,NA,TRBD2,CASILQASGRDKGNEQFF,TGCGCCAGCATCCTTCAGGCTAGCGGGAGGGATAAGGGCAATGAGCAGTTCTTC
TRBV18,TRBJ1-1,NA,NA,CASSPPGGNGAEAFF,TGTGCCAGCTCACCACCAGGGGGGAATGGGGCTGAAGCTTTCTTT
TRBV27,TRBJ2-4,NA,TRBD2,CASRGTSEVIQYF,TGTGCCAGCAGAGGGACTAGCGAGGTCATTCAGTACTTC
TRBV11-1,TRBJ2-3,NA,NA,CASSSSTSTDTQYF,TGTGCCAGCAGCTCCAGTACTAGTACAGATACGCAGTATTTT
TRBV19,TRBJ1-1,NA,NA,CASSIRGGPGFF,TGTGCCAGTAGTATAAGGGGGGGCCCGGGTTTCTTT
TRBV7-2,TRBJ1-1,once,NA,CASSLVGGTNTEAFF,TGTGCCAGCAGCTTAGTCGGGGGTACGAACACTGAAGCTTTCTTT
TRBV4-3,TRBJ1-2,few,NA,CASSPRDGYTF,TGCGCCAGCAGCCCCAGAGATGGCTACACCTTC
TRBV30,TRBJ1-1,NA,NA,CAWSVRDSVAAFF,TGTGCCTGGAGTGTGCGGGACTCCGTGGCAGCTTTCTTT
TRBV14,TRBJ2-2,NA,NA,CASRLGHGSGELFF,TGTGCCAGCCGCCTTGGACATGGGTCCGGGGAGCTGTTTTTT
TRBV4-2,TRBJ1-6,NA,NA,CASSQYLGKGTFNSPLHF,TGTGCCAGCAGCCAATATCTAGGGAAGGGCACATTTAATTCACCCCTCCACTTT
TRBV7-9,TRBJ2-7,NA,NA,CASSRTAYEQYF,TGTGCCAGCAGCCGGACAGCCTACGAGCAGTACTTC
TRBV11-2,TRBJ1-6,NA,NA,CASSFGGYNSPLHF,TGTGCCAGCAGCTTTGGGGGTTATAATTCACCCCTCCACTTT
TRBV11-2,TRBJ2-5,NA,TRBD2,CASSSRRLAGEETQYF,TGTGCCAGCAGCAGCCGCCGGCTAGCGGGAGAAGAGACCCAGTACTTC
TRBV6-6,TRBJ2-7,few,NA,CASSYRNYEQYF,TGTGCCAGCAGTTACCGCAACTACGAGCAGTACTTC
TRBV7-2,TRBJ2-1,once,TRBD2,CASSLKGLAKNFSLNEQFF,TGTGCCAGCAGCCTCAAGGGACTAGCGAAAAACTTCTCGCTCAATGAGCAGTTCTTC
TRBV30,TRBJ2-6,NA,NA,CAWSQGSGANVLTF,TGTGCCTGGAGCCAGGGGTCTGGGGCCAACGTCCTGACTTTC
TRBV5-4,TRBJ1-4,NA,NA,CASSSGSGNEKLFF,TGTGCCAGCAGCTCAGGGTCGGGTAATGAAAAACTGTTTTTT
TRBV5-6,TRBJ1-1,NA,NA,CASSFEENTEAFF,TGTGCCAGCAGCTTTGAGGAGAACACTGAAGCTTTCTTT
TRBV5-4,TRBJ2-7,NA,TRBD1,CASSGGTGFEQYF,TGTGCCAGCAGCGGCGGGACAGGGTTCGAGCAGTACTTC
TRBV10-3,TRBJ2-3,NA,NA,CAIGGHTDTQYF,TGTGCCATCGGCGGACACACAGATACGCAGTATTTT
TRBV30,TRBJ1-1,NA,TRBD1,CAWSSQGRPEAFF,TGTGCCTGGAGTTCACAGGGGAGGCCTGAAGCTTTCTTT
TRBV3-1/TRBV3-2,TRBJ2-1,NA,NA,CASSPRPHNNEQFF,TGTGCCAGCAGCCCCCGGCCTCATAACAATGAGCAGTTCTTC
TRBV9,TRBJ2-3,NA,NA,CASSSSTRVLDTQYF,TGTGCCAGCAGCTCCAGCACTAGGGTGTTGGATACGCAGTATTTT
TRBV5-4,TRBJ1-1,NA,NA,CASSVIQGAEAFF,TGTGCCAGCAGCGTTATACAGGGAGCTGAAGCTTTCTTT
TRBV2,TRBJ2-3,few,TRBD2,CATRTSGSTDTQYF,TGTGCCACGAGGACTAGCGGGAGTACAGATACGCAGTATTTT
TRBV5-6,TRBJ2-1,NA,TRBD2,CASSLRTSGFDDEQFF,TGTGCCAGCAGCTTGAGGACTAGCGGGTTCGACGATGAGCAGTTCTTC
TRBV7-2,TRBJ2-2,NA,NA,CASSFDLTGELFF,TGTGCCAGCAGCTTCGATCTCACCGGGGAGCTGTTTTTT
TRBV14,TRBJ2-7,NA,NA,CASSQELRGSEQYF,TGTGCCAGCAGCCAAGAGCTCAGGGGTAGCGAGCAGTACTTC
TRBV10-3,TRBJ2-7,NA,TRBD2,CAIRGLAGGSVYEQYF,TGTGCCATCAGGGGACTAGCGGGAGGGAGTGTTTACGAGCAGTACTTC
TRBV28,TRBJ2-2,NA,NA,CASSFRVGELFF,TGTGCCAGCAGTTTCAGAGTCGGGGAGCTGTTTTTT